The 21 T cell receptor beta chains given below trace back to one sample, sequenced in a study of control samples from healthy donors and cancer patients (dated by TCRdb to between 2020 and 2021). The library was produced with the immunoSEQ multiplex PCR assay. Drawn from immuneACCESS, this table holds only the in-frame rearrangements with V and J called that TCRdb kept. Clones are partly lost; checked studies trace under half to an unresolved V gene and leave the rest unexplained. In all, the sample holds about 82,000 clones, and over 75% of those were seen once. The ten largest account for around 18% of the sample. Sequencing input: blood. The receptors stem from a man aged 50 to 60 in good health.

V usage is TRBV6-5 and J usage is TRBJ1-1; D ambiguous. This CDR3 spans 13 amino acids. CDR1 is MNHEY, CDR2 SVGAGI, per germline. Deletions cut 0 bases from V and 1 base from J, with 3 bases between. This chain's CDR3 is CASSYSENTEAFF. Written as DNA, the CDR3 is TGTGCCAGCAGTTACTCAGAGAACACTGAAGCTTTCTTT.

A few counts support this clone. The J gene is TRBJ2-3, the V gene TRBV4-3; tentative D call: TRBD1 (5 bases). V lost 4 bases and J lost 2, with 10 bases in between. The CDR3 has 14 amino acids. Germline-derived CDR1 and CDR2 are LGHNA and YSLEER. Here the CDR3 reads CASSRLGVTDTQYF. The CDR3 nucleotides read TGCGCCAGCAGCCGGTTAGGGGTCACAGATACGCAGTATTTT.

This rearrangement joins TRBV27 to TRBJ1-4; a possible D gene is TRBD1 (5 bases). Per germline, CDR1 MNHEY and CDR2 SMNVEV (reference sequence). The V end lost 5 bases, the J end lost 7 bases, and 11 bases lay between the germline ends. The CDR3 is 13 residues long. CDR3 in DNA: TGTGCCAGCAGTCCCTGGGACGGTGAAAAACTGTTTTTT. Translation: CASSPWDGEKLFF. The full variable domain, rest sourced from reference TRBV27 and TRBJ1-4, is EAQVTQNPRYLITVTGKKLTVTCSQNMNHEYMSWYRQDPGLGLRQIYYSMNVEVTDKGDVPEGYKVSRKEKRNFPLILESPSPNQTSLYFCASSPWDGEKLFFGSGTQLSVL.

This rearrangement joins TRBV7-6 to TRBJ2-1, with TRBD2 identical over 10 bases. V was clipped by 3 bases and J by 0 bases; unmatched bases: 5. The CDR3 spans 17 residues. The germline V gene has CDR1 SGHVS and CDR2 FNYEAQ. The CDR3 bases are TGTGCCAGCAGCTTCTCCGGACTAGCGGACTCCTACAATGAGCAGTTCTTC. This codes for CASSFSGLADSYNEQFF.

V gene TRBV4-2 combines with J gene TRBJ2-1; tentatively, D is TRBD2 (5 bases). The CDR3 spans 14 residues. The germline V and J ends were trimmed by 1 base and 8 bases, with 12 bases remaining between them. The germline V gene has CDR1 LGHNA and CDR2 YNFKEQ. CDR3 in DNA: TGTGCCAGCAGCCAAGGCGGGCAGTGGGATGAGCAGTTCTTC. Translated, it gives CASSQGGQWDEQFF.

The CDR3 reads CASSPDRGSYNEQFF. CDR3 coding DNA: TGCGCCAGCAGCCCCGACAGGGGGTCCTACAATGAGCAGTTCTTC. The chain joins TRBV4-3 to TRBJ2-1; 9 bases map to TRBD1. V lost 4 bases to trimming and J lost 1 base; unmatched junction nucleotides: 2. The CDR3 extends over 15 amino acids. Germline CDR1 is LGHNA and CDR2 is YSLEER.

The rearrangement links TRBV5-6 to TRBJ2-7; D perhaps matches TRBD1 (5 bases). Looked up from germline, CDR1 is SGHDT and CDR2 is YYEEEE. The CDR3 runs to 13 residues. V dropped 1 base and J dropped 6 bases, with 11 bases sitting between them. The CDR3 loop reads CASSLMIGVEQYF. The DNA of the CDR3 is TGTGCCAGCAGCTTGATGATAGGGGTCGAGCAGTACTTC.

This chain links TRBV4-3 with TRBJ1-4; the D is unclear. The V end was cut by 4 bases, the J end by 7 bases, with 10 bases between. CDR3 size: 13 residues. Germline assignment: CDR1 LGHNA and CDR2 YSLEER. CDR3 DNA sequence: TGCGCCAGCAGCCCTGAGGACTCTGAAAAACTGTTTTTT. Its protein product is CASSPEDSEKLFF.

This chain joins TRBV10-2 and TRBJ2-1; 7 positions match TRBD1. With V trimmed by 7 bases and J by 14 bases, 8 bases remained unmatched. Per germline, CDR1 WSHSY and CDR2 SAAADI. There are 11 residues in the CDR3. The CDR3 nucleotides read TGCGCCAGCACCGAGGGGGCAGGGGAGTTCTTC. Amino acid sequence: CASTEGAGEFF.

The rearrangement joins TRBV7-9 to TRBJ2-1; D possibly corresponds to TRBD2 (5 bases). Germline CDR1 reads SEHNR; CDR2 reads FQNEAQ (reference sequence). The CDR3 is 16 amino acids. V dropped 5 bases and J dropped 6 bases, with 20 bases sitting between them. This CDR3 reads CASSIPPLLAGNEQFF. DNA of the CDR3: TGTGCCAGCAGCATACCCCCCCTCCTTGCGGGCAATGAGCAGTTCTTC.

The rearrangement links TRBV11-3 to TRBJ2-3, with no clear D. The CDR3 is made up of 13 amino acids. The germline V gene has CDR1 SGHNT and CDR2 YENEEA. Trimming took 0 bases from V and 6 from J, leaving 7 bases between them. As DNA, the CDR3 is TGTGCCAGCAGCTTAGAATCGTCCGATACGCAGTATTTT. Translation: CASSLESSDTQYF.

The CDR3 loop reads CASSLALAGELGYYNEQFF. The CDR3 DNA reads TGCGCCAGCAGCTTGGCGCTAGCGGGAGAGTTGGGTTATTACAATGAGCAGTTCTTC. This chain joins TRBV5-1 and TRBJ2-1; TRBD2 agrees at 10 bases. This CDR3 region has 19 residues. The ends lost 0 bases at V and 4 bases at J; junction bases unmatched: 13. Germline CDR1 SGHRS, CDR2 YFSETQ.

This chain links TRBV7-9 with TRBJ2-5; 10 bases line up with TRBD1. CDR3 size: 15 residues. V was clipped by 6 bases and J by 2 bases; unmatched bases: 6. CDR1 and CDR2 (germline): SEHNR, FQNEAQ (reference sequence). As DNA, the CDR3 is TGTGCCAGCAGTCTCGGACAGGGGGTACAAGAGACCCAGTACTTC. Translated: CASSLGQGVQETQYF.

The V and J genes are TRBV7-9 and TRBJ1-4; D uncertain. Germline assignment: CDR1 SEHNR and CDR2 FQNEAQ (reference sequence). Deletions cut 1 base from V and 3 bases from J, with 6 bases between. CDR3 size: 14 residues. The CDR3 sequence: CASSLGTANEKLFF. In DNA, the CDR3 is TGTGCCAGCAGCTTAGGGACCGCTAATGAAAAACTGTTTTTT. The whole variable domain, remainder taken from reference TRBV7-9 and TRBJ1-4, is DTGVSQNPRHKITKRGQNVTFRCDPISEHNRLYWYRQTLGQGPEFLTYFQNEAQLEKSRLLSDRFSAERPKGSFSTLEIQRTEQGDSAMYLCASSLGTANEKLFFGSGTQLSVL.

The chain has TRBV4-1 and TRBJ1-5; TRBD1 agrees at 7 bases. V shed 1 base and J 0 bases; nucleotides not matched to a gene: 3. CDR1 is MGHRA, CDR2 YSYEKL, per germline. CDR3 size: 16 residues. The CDR3 loop is CASSQVGTASNQPQHF. The CDR3 DNA follows: TGCGCCAGCAGCCAAGTAGGGACAGCTAGCAATCAGCCCCAGCATTTT.

This clone was picked up one time. The gene calls are TRBV6-6 and TRBJ2-3; D is unresolved. The V gene lost 7 bases and the J gene lost 0 bases, with 5 bases spanning the gap. This CDR3 is 12 amino acids long. CDR1 is MNHNY and CDR2 is SVGAGI in the germline V gene (reference sequence). This chain's CDR3 is CASMGSTDTQYF. In DNA, the CDR3 is TGTGCCAGCATGGGCAGCACAGATACGCAGTATTTT.

The chain links TRBV25-1 to TRBJ2-1; D is uncertain. Germline V lookup: CDR1 MGHDK, CDR2 SYGVNS. This CDR3 region has 16 residues. Trimming removed 3 bases from V and 0 bases from J, with 12 bases in between. The CDR3 is CASSDPHGTSYNEQFF. The CDR3 DNA reads as TGTGCCAGCAGTGATCCCCACGGAACCTCCTACAATGAGCAGTTCTTC.

The table lists this clone with a few counts. The chain joins TRBV5-4 to TRBJ2-2, with unresolved D. Trimming took 2 bases from V and 0 from J, leaving 8 bases between them. CDR1 is SGHNT, CDR2 YYREEE, per germline (reference sequence). The CDR3 is made up of 15 amino acids. The CDR3 here is CASSLVGTNTGELFF. CDR3 sequence (DNA): TGTGCCAGCAGCTTAGTCGGAACGAACACCGGGGAGCTGTTTTTT.

The V call is TRBV30, the J call TRBJ1-2; D unresolved. The V and J ends lost 3 bases and 4 bases respectively, with 15 bases between them. Per the germline V gene, CDR1 is GTSNPN and CDR2 is SVGIG (reference sequence). This CDR3 spans 14 amino acids. In DNA form, the CDR3 reads TGTGCCTGGAGACAAATACAGATCTTCTATGGCTACACCTTC. It translates to CAWRQIQIFYGYTF.

In the case of this clone: The junction differs from germline at one of its ends, possibly a read error. The chain is built from TRBV29-1 and TRBJ2-2; TRBD2 matches 8 bases. The CDR3 consists of 14 residues. The germline V gene has CDR1 SQVTM and CDR2 ANQGSEA. CDR3 sequence reads: CSVEGGLDTGELFF. The CDR3 DNA sequence: TGCAGCGTCGAAGGGGGACTAGACACCGGGGAGCTGTTTTTT.

V gene TRBV15 combines with J gene TRBJ1-2; tentative D call: TRBD1 (6 bases). Trimming stripped 0 bases from V and 3 bases from J, with 8 bases between. Germline CDR1 is LNHNV and CDR2 is YYDKDF (reference sequence). The CDR3 length is 14 residues. The CDR3 DNA reads as TGTGCCACCAGCAGAGATCGGACAGACTATGGCTACACCTTC. It yields the protein CATSRDRTDYGYTF.